The rows below give T cell receptor beta chains drawn from one sample of a study of T cell responses to AZD1222 COVID-19 vaccine. TCRdb's copy holds only in-frame clones and misses some; the assay was immunoSEQ multiplex PCR. The sample yields about 190,000 clones, approximately 91% seen once. The sequenced sample was peripheral blood, obtained on day 0 of AZD1222 vaccination. The origin of the receptors is an adult in good health. The CDR3 runs from the conserved cysteine through the conserved F or W. A D gene is named only where the DNA matches it firmly. Rows may omit the clone size; those that give it use once, few, many or a size class.

V gene	D gene	clone size	J gene	CDR3 protein	CDR3 DNA
TRBV12-5	TRBD1	-	TRBJ1-1	CASGLGGSGTGNDGAFF	TGTGCTAGTGGTTTGGGTGGATCCGGGACAGGAAACGACGGAGCTTTCTTT
TRBV24-1	TRBD2	-	TRBJ2-5	CATSDDRPGSGSYETQYF	TGTGCCACCAGTGATGATAGGCCGGGTAGCGGGAGCTACGAGACCCAGTACTTC
TRBV18	-	-	TRBJ1-1	CASSMDPPNSEAFF	TGTGCCAGCTCCATGGACCCCCCAAACTCTGAAGCTTTCTTT
TRBV7-6	TRBD1	-	TRBJ2-2	CASSRPTGGEESTGELFF	TGTGCCAGCAGTCGCCCAACAGGGGGCGAAGAGAGTACCGGGGAGCTGTTTTTT
TRBV5-1	TRBD2	-	TRBJ2-3	CASSPEAPGTSGTSTQYF	TGCGCCAGCAGCCCGGAGGCCCCCGGGACTAGCGGGACAAGTACGCAGTATTTT
TRBV7-9	-	few	TRBJ1-4	CASSYDEKLFF	TGTGCCAGCAGCTACGATGAAAAACTGTTTTTT
TRBV19	TRBD1	-	TRBJ2-5	CASSRDRAKETQYF	TGTGCCAGTAGTAGGGACAGGGCCAAAGAGACCCAGTACTTC
TRBV27	-	-	TRBJ1-2	CASSFRTRTEGYTF	TGTGCCAGCAGTTTCCGGACACGGACAGAAGGCTACACCTTC
TRBV7-2	-	-	TRBJ2-4	CASSLVSGENIQYF	TGTGCCAGCAGCTTAGTCTCAGGAGAAAACATTCAGTACTTC
TRBV15	TRBD1	-	TRBJ1-2	CATSTGTGDGYTF	TGTGCCACCAGCACCGGGACAGGGGATGGCTACACCTTC
TRBV4-1	-	-	TRBJ1-2	CASSQGRGTSVNYGYTF	TGCGCCAGCAGCCAAGGAAGGGGGACCTCCGTTAACTATGGCTACACCTTC
TRBV5-5	TRBD1	-	TRBJ2-6	CASSSRGPGANVLTF	TGTGCCAGCAGCAGCAGGGGGCCTGGGGCCAACGTCCTGACTTTC
TRBV15	-	-	TRBJ2-7	CATSRVFGGSYEQYF	TGTGCCACCAGCAGAGTCTTCGGGGGCTCCTACGAGCAGTACTTC
TRBV2	-	few	TRBJ2-3	CATGSLTDTQYF	TGTGCCACAGGGTCCCTTACAGATACGCAGTATTTT
TRBV3-1/TRBV3-2	TRBD2	once	TRBJ2-3	CASSQRASGRLPDTQYF	TGTGCCAGCAGCCAAAGGGCTAGCGGGAGACTCCCAGATACGCAGTATTTT
TRBV5-6	TRBD1	-	TRBJ1-2	CASSFLGQGQNGYTF	TGTGCCAGCAGCTTCCTGGGACAGGGGCAGAATGGCTACACCTTC
TRBV3-1/TRBV3-2	TRBD1	once	TRBJ1-2	CASSPGTGQNYGYTF	TGTGCCAGCAGCCCGGGGACAGGGCAAAACTATGGCTACACCTTC
TRBV29-1	TRBD2	-	TRBJ2-2	CSVEMGGRAGGELFF	TGCAGCGTTGAGATGGGCGGGAGGGCCGGCGGGGAGCTGTTTTTT
TRBV4-1	-	-	TRBJ2-5	CASSHSPTSGGQETQYF	TGCGCCAGCAGCCACTCCCCCACATCAGGAGGCCAAGAGACCCAGTACTTC
TRBV28	-	-	TRBJ1-2	CASSLFRGSENTF	TGTGCCAGCAGTTTATTTAGGGGGTCTGAGAACACCTTC
TRBV4-2	TRBD2	once	TRBJ2-5	CASSHQTSGVQETQYF	TGTGCCAGCAGCCACCAGACTAGCGGGGTCCAAGAGACCCAGTACTTC
TRBV7-8	-	-	TRBJ1-5	CASAIGGDNQPQHF	TGTGCCAGCGCAATCGGGGGAGACAATCAGCCCCAGCATTTT
TRBV14	-	-	TRBJ2-6	CASSQDITFAGANVLTF	TGTGCCAGCAGCCAAGATATAACCTTCGCTGGGGCCAACGTCCTGACTTTC